This TCR beta chain emerged from a study of control samples from healthy donors and cancer patients (dated by TCRdb to about 2020). This clone has only one observation. There is no known antigen for this receptor. The sample holds no much larger clone one base away, and base qualities are not on file. V is cut by 3 bases and J by 1 base, and the space between the germline ends is 12 bases. From cysteine to phenylalanine, the CDR3 is 15 amino acids long. The DNA shown is the 45-base CDR3, in frame from base 1. CDR1 and CDR2 are drawn from the germline V gene: KGHSH, LQKENI. The library was obtained by the immunoSEQ multiplex PCR assay. The clones in this table, taken by TCRdb from immuneACCESS, are in-frame only. Not every clone is retained; where verified, under half of the shortfall comes from an unresolved V gene, and the cause of the rest is unknown. The sample includes approximately 110,000 clones, with 83% observed a single time. The top ten clones comprise approximately 13% of the sample.

Recombination connected TRBV18 to TRBJ1-1; matching of 6 bases hints at TRBD1 as the D gene. The receptor was isolated from a woman aged 45-60 years in good health. The sequencing input was blood. This receptor carries the CDR3 CASSPREDRNTEAFF. The bases read TGTGCCAGCTCACCCCGCGAGGACAGGAACACTGAAGCTTTCTTT.